Detailed here is one TCR beta chain. This entry is derived from a study of blood T cell repertoires in COVID-19. Study-wide background: Sites across the United States, Italy and Spain contributed samples from acute and convalescent COVID-19. T cells, B-cell-depleted T cells, or PBMCs provided the cDNA or gDNA that served as material.

The CDR3 loop spans 15 amino acids. Trimming shortened V by 4 bases and J by 10 bases, and 23 bases separated the two germline ends. Germline lookup yields CDR1 SGHNT and CDR2 YYREEE (reference sequence). In the authors' workflow: Amplification of reference gene primers provided the estimated nucleated cell counts. Clones were read by immunoSEQ multiplex PCR, and TCRdb kept only the in-frame ones, dropping some. V and J calls and clone size are copied from that table; D and trimming were computed from the DNA. The table has tens of thousands of clones, about 77% seen once. Sequenced sample: peripheral blood. The chain recombines TRBV5-4 with TRBJ1-1; no firm D call. The clonotype was recovered from a human donor in a cohort sampled during active COVID-19. The CDR3 reads CASSGPTSLTERAFF. In nucleotides, the CDR3 is TGTGCCAGCAGCGGTCCGACGTCGCTAACAGAACGAGCTTTCTTT.